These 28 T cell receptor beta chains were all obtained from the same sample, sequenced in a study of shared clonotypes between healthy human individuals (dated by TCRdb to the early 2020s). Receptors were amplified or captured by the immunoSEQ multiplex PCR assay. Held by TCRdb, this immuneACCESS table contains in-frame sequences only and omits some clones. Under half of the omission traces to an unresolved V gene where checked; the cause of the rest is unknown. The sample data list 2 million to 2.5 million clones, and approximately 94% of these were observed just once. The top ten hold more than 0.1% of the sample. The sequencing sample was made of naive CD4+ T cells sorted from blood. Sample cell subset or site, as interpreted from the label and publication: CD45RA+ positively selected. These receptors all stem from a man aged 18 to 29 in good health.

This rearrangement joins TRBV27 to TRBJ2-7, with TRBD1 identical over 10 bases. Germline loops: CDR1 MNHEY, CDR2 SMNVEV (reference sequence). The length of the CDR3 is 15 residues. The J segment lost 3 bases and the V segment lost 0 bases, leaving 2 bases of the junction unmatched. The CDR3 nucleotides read TGTGCCAGCAGTTTATCGGGGACAGGGGACTACGAGCAGTACTTC. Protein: CASSLSGTGDYEQYF.

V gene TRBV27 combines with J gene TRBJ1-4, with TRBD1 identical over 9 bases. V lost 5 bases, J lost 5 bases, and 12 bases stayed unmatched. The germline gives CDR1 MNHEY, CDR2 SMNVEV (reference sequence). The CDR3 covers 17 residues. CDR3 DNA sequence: TGTGCCAGCAGTCCAATCTACCGGACAGGGGAGAATGAAAAACTGTTTTTT. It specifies CASSPIYRTGENEKLFF. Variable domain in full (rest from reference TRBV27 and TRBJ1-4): EAQVTQNPRYLITVTGKKLTVTCSQNMNHEYMSWYRQDPGLGLRQIYYSMNVEVTDKGDVPEGYKVSRKEKRNFPLILESPSPNQTSLYFCASSPIYRTGENEKLFFGSGTQLSVL.

CDR3 bases: TGTGCCAGCAGCTTAAGGGAGGGGGGCGGCTACAATGAGCAGTTCTTC. It is translated as CASSLREGGGYNEQFF. The chain uses TRBV7-8 and TRBJ2-1, with a tentative D call TRBD2 (7 bases). There are 16 residues in the CDR3. V was shortened by 2 bases and J by 3 bases, with 14 bases between the two germline ends. CDR1 SGHVS and CDR2 FQNEAQ come from the germline V gene.

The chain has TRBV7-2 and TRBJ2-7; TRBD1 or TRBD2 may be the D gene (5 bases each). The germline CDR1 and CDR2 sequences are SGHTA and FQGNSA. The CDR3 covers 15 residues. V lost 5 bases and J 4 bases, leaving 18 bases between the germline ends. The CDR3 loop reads CASSPGPSTGYEQYF. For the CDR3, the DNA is TGTGCCAGCAGCCCGGGACCCTCTACCGGGTACGAGCAGTACTTC.

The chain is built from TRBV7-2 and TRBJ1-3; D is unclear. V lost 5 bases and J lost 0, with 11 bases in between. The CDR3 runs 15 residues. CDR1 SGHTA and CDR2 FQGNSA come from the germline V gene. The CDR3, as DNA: TGTGCCAGCAGCCCCTCCGTAGGCTCTGGAAACACCATATATTTT. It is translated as CASSPSVGSGNTIYF.

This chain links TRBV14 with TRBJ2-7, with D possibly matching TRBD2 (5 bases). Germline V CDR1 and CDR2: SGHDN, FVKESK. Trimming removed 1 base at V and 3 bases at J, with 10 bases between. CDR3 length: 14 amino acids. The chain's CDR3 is CASSQAGKVYEQYF. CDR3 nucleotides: TGTGCCAGCAGCCAAGCGGGGAAAGTCTACGAGCAGTACTTC.

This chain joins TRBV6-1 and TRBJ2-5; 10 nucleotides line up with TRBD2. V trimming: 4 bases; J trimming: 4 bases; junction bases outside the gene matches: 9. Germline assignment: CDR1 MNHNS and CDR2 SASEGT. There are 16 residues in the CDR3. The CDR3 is CASSGLGAGGLETQYF. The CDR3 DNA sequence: TGTGCCAGCAGTGGCCTCGGAGCGGGGGGGTTAGAGACCCAGTACTTC.

The CDR3 coding sequence is TGTGCCAGCAGCTTCGGGAGAACGCAAGAGACCCAGTACTTC. Translating gives CASSFGRTQETQYF. This chain connects TRBV7-2 to TRBJ2-5; possible D gene TRBD2, 6 bases. The CDR3 loop spans 14 amino acids. From germline, CDR1 is SGHTA and CDR2 FQGNSA. The V end was cut by 3 bases, the J end by 2 bases, with 10 bases between.

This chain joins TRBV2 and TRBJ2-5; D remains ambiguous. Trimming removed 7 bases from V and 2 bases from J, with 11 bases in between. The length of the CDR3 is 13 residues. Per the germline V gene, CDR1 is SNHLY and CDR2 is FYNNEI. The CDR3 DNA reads TGTGCCAGCAATTGGAACGGTCAAGAGACCCAGTACTTC. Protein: CASNWNGQETQYF.

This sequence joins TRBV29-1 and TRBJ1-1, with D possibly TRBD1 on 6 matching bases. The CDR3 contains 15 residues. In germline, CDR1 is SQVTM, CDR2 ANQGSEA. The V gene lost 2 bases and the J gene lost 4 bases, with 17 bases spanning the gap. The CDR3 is CSVETFSGELTEAFF. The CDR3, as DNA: TGCAGCGTTGAAACTTTCTCAGGGGAACTCACTGAAGCTTTCTTT.

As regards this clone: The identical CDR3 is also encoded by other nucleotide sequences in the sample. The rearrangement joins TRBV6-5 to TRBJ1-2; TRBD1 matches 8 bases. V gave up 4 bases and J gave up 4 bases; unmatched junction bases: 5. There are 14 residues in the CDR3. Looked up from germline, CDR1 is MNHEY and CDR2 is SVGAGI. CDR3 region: CASSWGTGGYGYTF. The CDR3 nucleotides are TGTGCCAGCAGTTGGGGGACAGGAGGCTATGGCTACACCTTC.

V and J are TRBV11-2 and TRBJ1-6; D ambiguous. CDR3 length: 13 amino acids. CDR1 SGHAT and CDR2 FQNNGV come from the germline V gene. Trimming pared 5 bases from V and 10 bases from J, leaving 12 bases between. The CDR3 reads CASSLKSGSPLHF. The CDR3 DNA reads TGTGCCAGCAGCCTGAAGTCGGGGTCACCCCTCCACTTT.

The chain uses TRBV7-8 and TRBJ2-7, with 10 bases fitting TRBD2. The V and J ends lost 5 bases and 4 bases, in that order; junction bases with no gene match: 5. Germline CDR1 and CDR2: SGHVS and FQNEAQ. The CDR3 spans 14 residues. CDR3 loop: CASSPGLAQYEQYF. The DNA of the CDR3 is TGTGCCAGCAGCCCGGGACTAGCGCAATACGAGCAGTACTTC.

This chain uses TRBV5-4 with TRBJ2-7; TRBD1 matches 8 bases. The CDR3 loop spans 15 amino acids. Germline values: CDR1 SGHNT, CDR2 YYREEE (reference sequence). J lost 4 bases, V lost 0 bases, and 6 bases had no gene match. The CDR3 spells CASSLVGQGRYEQYF. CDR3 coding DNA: TGTGCCAGCAGCTTGGTAGGACAGGGCCGTTACGAGCAGTACTTC. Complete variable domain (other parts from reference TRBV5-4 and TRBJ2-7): ETGVTQSPTHLIKTRGQQVTLRCSSQSGHNTVSWYQQALGQGPQFIFQYYREEENGRGNFPPRFSGLQFPNYSSELNVNALELDDSALYLCASSLVGQGRYEQYFGPGTRLTVT.

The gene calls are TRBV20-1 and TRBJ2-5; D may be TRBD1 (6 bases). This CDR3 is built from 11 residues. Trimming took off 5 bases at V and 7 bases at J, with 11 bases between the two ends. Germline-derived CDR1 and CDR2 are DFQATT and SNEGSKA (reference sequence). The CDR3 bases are TGCAGTGCTCTCGACAGGACGACCCAGTACTTC. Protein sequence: CSALDRTTQYF.

CDR3 nucleotide sequence: TGTGCCAGCTCACGGGACTTCGCCGCAGATACGCAGTATTTT. Protein sequence: CASSRDFAADTQYF. The genes are TRBV18 and TRBJ2-3, with D tentatively TRBD2 (6 bases). Germline values: CDR1 KGHSH, CDR2 LQKENI. The CDR3 has 14 amino acids. The V end was cut by 4 bases, the J end by 4 bases, with 12 bases between.

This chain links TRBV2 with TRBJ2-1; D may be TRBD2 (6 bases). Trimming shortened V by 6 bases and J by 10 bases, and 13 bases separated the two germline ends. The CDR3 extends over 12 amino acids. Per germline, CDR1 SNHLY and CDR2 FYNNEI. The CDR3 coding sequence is TGTGCCAGCAGCGGGGAGGACGAGGAGCAGTTCTTC. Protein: CASSGEDEEQFF.

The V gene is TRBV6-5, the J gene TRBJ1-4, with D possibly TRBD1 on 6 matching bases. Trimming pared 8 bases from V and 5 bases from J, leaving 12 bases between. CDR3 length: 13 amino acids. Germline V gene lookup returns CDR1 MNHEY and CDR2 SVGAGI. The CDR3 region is CASGNRVNEKLFF. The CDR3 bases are TGTGCCAGCGGCAACAGGGTGAATGAAAAACTGTTTTTT.

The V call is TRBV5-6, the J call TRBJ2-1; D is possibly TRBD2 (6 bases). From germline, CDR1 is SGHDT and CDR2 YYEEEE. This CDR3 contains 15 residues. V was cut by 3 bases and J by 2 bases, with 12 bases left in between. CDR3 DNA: TGTGCCAGCAGCTCGGCGGGGCCAGCCTACAATGAGCAGTTCTTC. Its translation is CASSSAGPAYNEQFF.

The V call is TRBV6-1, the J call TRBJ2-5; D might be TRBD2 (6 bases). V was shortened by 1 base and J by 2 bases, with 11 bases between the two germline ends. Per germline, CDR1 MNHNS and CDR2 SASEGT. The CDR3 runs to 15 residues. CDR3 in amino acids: CASSEGPGTQETQYF. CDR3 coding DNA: TGTGCCAGCAGTGAAGGGCCAGGGACTCAAGAGACCCAGTACTTC.

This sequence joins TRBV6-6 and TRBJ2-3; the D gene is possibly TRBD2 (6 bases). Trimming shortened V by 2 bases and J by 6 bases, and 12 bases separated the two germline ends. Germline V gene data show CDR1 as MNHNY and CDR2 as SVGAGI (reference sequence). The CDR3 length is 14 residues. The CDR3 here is CASSYGGKADTQYF. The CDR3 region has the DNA TGTGCCAGCAGTTACGGAGGGAAAGCGGATACGCAGTATTTT.

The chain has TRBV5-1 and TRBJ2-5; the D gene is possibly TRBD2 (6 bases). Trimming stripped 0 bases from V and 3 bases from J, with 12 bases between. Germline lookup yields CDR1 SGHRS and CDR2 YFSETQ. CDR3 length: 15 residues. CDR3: CASSLGRVPKETQYF. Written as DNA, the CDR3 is TGCGCCAGCAGCTTGGGGAGGGTTCCCAAAGAGACCCAGTACTTC.

CDR3 sequence: CASRSGGQGYGNTEAFF. CDR3 DNA sequence: TGTGCCAGCAGGTCAGGGGGACAGGGATATGGGAACACTGAAGCTTTCTTT. The gene calls are TRBV28 and TRBJ1-1, with 9 bases matching TRBD1. Germline lookup yields CDR1 MDHEN and CDR2 SYDVKM. V lost 6 bases and J lost 1; bases outside the gene matches: 12. CDR3 size: 17 residues.

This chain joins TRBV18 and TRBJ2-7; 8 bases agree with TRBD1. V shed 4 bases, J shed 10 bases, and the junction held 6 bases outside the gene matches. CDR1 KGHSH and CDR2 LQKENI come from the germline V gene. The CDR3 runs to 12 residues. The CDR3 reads CASSHGQGDQYF. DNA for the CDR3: TGTGCCAGCTCACATGGACAGGGCGACCAGTACTTC. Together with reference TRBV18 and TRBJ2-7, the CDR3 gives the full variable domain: NAGVMQNPRHLVRRRGQEARLRCSPMKGHSHVYWYRQLPEEGLKFMVYLQKENIIDESGMPKERFSAEFPKEGPSILRIQQVVRGDSAAYFCASSHGQGDQYFGPGTRLTVT.

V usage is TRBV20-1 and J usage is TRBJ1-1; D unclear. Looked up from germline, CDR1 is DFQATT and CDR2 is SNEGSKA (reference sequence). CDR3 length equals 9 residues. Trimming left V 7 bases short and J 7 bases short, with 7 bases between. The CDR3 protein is CSDGIEAFF. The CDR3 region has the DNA TGCAGTGACGGCATTGAAGCTTTCTTT.

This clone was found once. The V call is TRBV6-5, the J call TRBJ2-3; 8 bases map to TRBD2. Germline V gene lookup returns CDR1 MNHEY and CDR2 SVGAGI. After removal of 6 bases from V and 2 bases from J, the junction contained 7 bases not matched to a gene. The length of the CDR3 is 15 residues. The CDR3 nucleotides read TGTGCCAGCAGACGGATAGCGGGACCCACAGATACGCAGTATTTT. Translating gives CASRRIAGPTDTQYF.

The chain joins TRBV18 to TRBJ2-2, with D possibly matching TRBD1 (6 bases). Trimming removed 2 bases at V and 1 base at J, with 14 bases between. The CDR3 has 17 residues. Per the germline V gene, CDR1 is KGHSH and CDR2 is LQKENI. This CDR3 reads CASSPGRTVRNTGELFF. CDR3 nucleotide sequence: TGTGCCAGCTCACCAGGAAGGACAGTTAGGAACACCGGGGAGCTGTTTTTT.

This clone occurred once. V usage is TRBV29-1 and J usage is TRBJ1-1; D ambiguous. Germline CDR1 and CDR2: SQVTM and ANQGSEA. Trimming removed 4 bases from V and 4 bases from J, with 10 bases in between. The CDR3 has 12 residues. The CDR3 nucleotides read TGCAGCGTTGGTTTAGGGAGCACTGAAGCTTTCTTT. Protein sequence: CSVGLGSTEAFF.